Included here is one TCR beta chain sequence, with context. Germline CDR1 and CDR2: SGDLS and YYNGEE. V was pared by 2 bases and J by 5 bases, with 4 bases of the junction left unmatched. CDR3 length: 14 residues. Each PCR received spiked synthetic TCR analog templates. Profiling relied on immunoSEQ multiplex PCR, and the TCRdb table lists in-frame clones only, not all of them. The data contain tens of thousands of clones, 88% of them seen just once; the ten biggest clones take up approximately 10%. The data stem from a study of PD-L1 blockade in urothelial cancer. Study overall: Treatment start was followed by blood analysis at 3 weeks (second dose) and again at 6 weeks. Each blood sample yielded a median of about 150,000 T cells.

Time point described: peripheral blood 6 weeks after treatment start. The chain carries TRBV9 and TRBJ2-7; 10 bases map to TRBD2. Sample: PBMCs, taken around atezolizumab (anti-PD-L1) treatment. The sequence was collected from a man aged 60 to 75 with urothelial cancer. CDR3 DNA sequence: TGTGCCAGCAGCGTCAGCGGGAGGGCCAACGAGCAGTACTTC. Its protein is CASSVSGRANEQYF.